This T cell receptor beta chain appears in the sequencing data of a study of neurological immune-mediated disorders. As for the cDNA, it was generated by 5'RACE with 10-nucleotide random UMIs. A single record per CDR3 protein comes from TCRdb applying MiXCR to the 5' RACE reads. The sample has roughly 41,000 distinct CDR3 sequences, around 1.9% seen once. This clonotype was observed many times. The CDR3 is 13 amino acids. Between the trimmed V and J ends, which lost 5 bases and 3 bases, there was a span of 11 bases. Germline loops: CDR1 SGHVS, CDR2 FNYEAQ. Sequenced material: PBMCs. This TCR was sampled from a woman aged 40 to 50 with multiple sclerosis. This chain joins TRBV7-6 and TRBJ2-7; D possibly corresponds to TRBD1 (6 bases). Here the CDR3 DNA reads TGTGCCAGCAGCACCGGACAGTACTACGAGCAGTACTTC. This encodes CASSTGQYYEQYF.